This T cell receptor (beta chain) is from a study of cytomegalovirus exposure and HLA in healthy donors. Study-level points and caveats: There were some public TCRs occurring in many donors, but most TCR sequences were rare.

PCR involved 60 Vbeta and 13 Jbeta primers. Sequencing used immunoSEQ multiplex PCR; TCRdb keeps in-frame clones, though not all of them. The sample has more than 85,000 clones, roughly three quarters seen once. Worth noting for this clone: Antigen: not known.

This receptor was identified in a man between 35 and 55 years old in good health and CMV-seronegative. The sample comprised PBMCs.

The CDR3 DNA follows: TGTGCCACGAGCGGCAGGGGCGAGACCCAGTACTTC. This codes for CATSGRGETQYF. The chain links TRBV5-8 to TRBJ2-5, with D tentatively TRBD1 (6 bases). Trimming left V 9 bases short and J 5 bases short, with 14 bases between. The CDR3 length is 12 residues. Per the germline V gene, CDR1 is SGHTS and CDR2 is YDEGEE. Filled out from reference TRBV5-8 and TRBJ2-5, the complete variable domain reads EAGVTQSPTHLIKTRGQQATLRCSPISGHTSVYWYQQALGLGLQFLLWYDEGEERNRGNFPPRFSGRQFPNYSSELNVNALELEDSALYLCATSGRGETQYFGPGTRLLVL.